This T cell receptor (beta chain) was found in a study of T-cell memory formation after mild COVID-19 (dated by TCRdb to the early 2020s). Turning to the overall study: TCR sequence clusters from the two donors were found to be largely donor specific. In a couple of donors, T-cell clones that expanded and contracted after mild COVID-19 were tracked by sequencing TCRalpha and TCRbeta repertoires over time. The cohort was made up of two young adult volunteers, one female and one male, who were previously healthy.

Sequencing instrument: Illumina NovaSeq 6000. TCRalpha and TCRbeta cDNA libraries were built by 5'RACE with constant-segment primers, adding sample barcodes and unique molecular identifiers. RNA was extracted from every sample with Trizol reagent. Amplification of the libraries took two PCR steps, and the second step added a second sample barcode plus Illumina TruSeq adapters. Libraries were sequenced on an Illumina NovaSeq with 2 x 150 bp paired-end reads. For the original study's pipeline: Demultiplexing of reads and collapsing into UMI-guided consensus sequences were performed with migec v1.2.7. Using mixcr v2.1.11, UMI consensuses were aligned to TRA and TRB V and J templates and then assembled into clonotypes. A clonotype was counted as expanded or contracted only when both edgeR and NoisET called the clonotype significant, with the noise models trained on biological replicates. For edgeR calls, a false discovery rate-adjusted p below 0.01 and a log2 fold-change threshold of 1 were applied. As an exploratory analysis of dynamics, max-normalized trajectories of the 1000 most abundant clonotypes were examined with PCA combined with hierarchical clustering. Separately sequenced CD4+ and CD8+ repertoires were used to assign the CD4 or CD8 phenotype of responding clones. TCRdb reprocessing: public reads trimmed at Q25 with fastp, clones called with MiXCR, in-frame beta chains kept. Each CDR3 protein gets just one entry, which takes the most common genes and DNA from the rows behind it. Clone size and V and J calls follow TCRdb, not the original study. The sample data list approximately 500,000 distinct CDR3 sequences, and roughly 25% of these were observed just once. Around an eighth of the sample belongs to the ten largest clones.

What the work shows at the level of the full study, not this receptor alone: Only a couple of mild cases were covered in the study, and larger cohorts including severe cases with pre-infection samples were considered necessary. Balanced CD4/CD8 phenotypes were observed for clones contracting from day 15 to 85, whereas a bias towards CD4+ was observed for a second wave of clones expanding from day 15 to 37. Some responding clones were found in pre-infection memory, which suggests that pre-existing cross-reactive memory T cells took part in the SARS-CoV-2 response. Contracting CD4+ clones were found mainly in CM and EM memory subsets, while CD8+ clones were enriched in EMRA. SARS-CoV-2 specificity of the second-wave clones peaking on day 37 was not confirmed.

Trimming takes 3 bases from V and 0 bases from J, and the germline ends sit 9 bases apart. Via the germline V gene (reference sequence), CDR1 is MNHEY and CDR2 SMNVEV. There are 14 amino acids in the CDR3, from cysteine to phenylalanine inclusive. Only CDR3 DNA remains: 42 bases, in frame from the first base. Ficoll-Paque density gradient centrifugation was the method used to isolate PBMCs. As to this clonotype: The clone's antigen remains unknown. Base qualities are not at hand, and no much larger clone is one base apart.

The sample was PBMCs or a T cell subset sorted from them (not recorded which). This sequence originates from an adult woman who had mild COVID-19 (a few samples of this study predate the infection). The sample titles of this study are shuffled in the database, so cell type and time point are left out; the donor was told from shared clones. The chain is made from TRBV27 and TRBJ2-7; no D gene can be assigned with confidence. The CDR3 reads as follows: CASSLKGYSYEQYF. The DNA sequence is given as TGTGCCAGCAGTTTGAAAGGGTACTCCTACGAGCAGTACTTC.